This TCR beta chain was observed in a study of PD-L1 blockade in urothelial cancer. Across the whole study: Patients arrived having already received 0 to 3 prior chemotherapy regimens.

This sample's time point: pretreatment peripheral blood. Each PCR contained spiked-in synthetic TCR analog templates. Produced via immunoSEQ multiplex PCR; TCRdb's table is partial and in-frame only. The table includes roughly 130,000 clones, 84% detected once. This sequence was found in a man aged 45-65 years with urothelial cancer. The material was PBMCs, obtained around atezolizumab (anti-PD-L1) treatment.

The CDR3 DNA sequence: TGTGCCAGTAGTACTCCCCCCGGGATCGAAGCTTTCTTT. Protein sequence: CASSTPPGIEAFF. The chain couples TRBV19 to TRBJ1-1; D ambiguous. This CDR3 has 13 residues. The V end was cut by 4 bases, the J end by 8 bases, with 14 bases between. Germline loops: CDR1 LNHDA, CDR2 SQIVND (reference sequence). Full variable domain (outside the CDR3, taken from reference TRBV19 and TRBJ1-1): DGGITQSPKYLFRKEGQNVTLSCEQNLNHDAMYWYRQDPGQGLRLIYYSQIVNDFQKGDIAEGYSVSREKKESFPLTVTSAQKNPTAFYLCASSTPPGIEAFFGQGTRLTVV.